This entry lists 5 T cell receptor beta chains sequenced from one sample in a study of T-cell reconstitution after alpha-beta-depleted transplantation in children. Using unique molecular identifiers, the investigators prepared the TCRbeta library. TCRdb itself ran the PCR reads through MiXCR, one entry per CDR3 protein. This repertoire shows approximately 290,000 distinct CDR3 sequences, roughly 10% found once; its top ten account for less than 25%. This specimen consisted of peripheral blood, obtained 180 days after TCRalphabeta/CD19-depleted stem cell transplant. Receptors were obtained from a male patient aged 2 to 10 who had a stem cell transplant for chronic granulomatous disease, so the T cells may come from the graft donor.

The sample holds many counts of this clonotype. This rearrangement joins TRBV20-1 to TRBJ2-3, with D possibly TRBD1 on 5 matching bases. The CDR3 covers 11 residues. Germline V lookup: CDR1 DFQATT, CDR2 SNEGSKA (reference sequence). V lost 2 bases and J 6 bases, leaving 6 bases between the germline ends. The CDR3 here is CSARRGDTQYF. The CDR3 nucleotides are TGCAGTGCTAGAAGGGGCGATACGCAGTATTTT.

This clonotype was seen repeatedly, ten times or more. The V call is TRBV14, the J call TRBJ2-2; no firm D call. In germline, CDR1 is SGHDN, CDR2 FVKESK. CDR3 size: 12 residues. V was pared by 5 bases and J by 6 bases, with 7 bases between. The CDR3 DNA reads TGTGCCAGCAGCTACGGTGCCGGGGAGCTGTTTTTT. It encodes CASSYGAGELFF.

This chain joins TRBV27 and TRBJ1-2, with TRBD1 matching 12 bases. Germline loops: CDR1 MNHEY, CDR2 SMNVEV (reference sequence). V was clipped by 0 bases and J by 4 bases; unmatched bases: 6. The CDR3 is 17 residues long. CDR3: CASSLSTKGQGAYGYTF. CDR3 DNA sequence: TGTGCCAGCAGTTTATCGACTAAGGGACAGGGGGCCTATGGCTACACCTTC.

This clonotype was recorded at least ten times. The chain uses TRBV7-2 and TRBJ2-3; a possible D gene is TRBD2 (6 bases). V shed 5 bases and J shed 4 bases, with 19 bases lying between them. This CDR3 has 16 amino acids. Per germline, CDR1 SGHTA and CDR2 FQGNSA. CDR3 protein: CASSTAGPPGADTQYF. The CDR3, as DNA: TGTGCCAGCAGCACAGCCGGGCCCCCGGGGGCAGATACGCAGTATTTT. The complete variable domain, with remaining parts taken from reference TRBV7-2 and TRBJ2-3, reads GAGVSQSPSNKVTEKGKDVELRCDPISGHTALYWYRQSLGQGLEFLIYFQGNSAPDKSGLPSDRFSAERTGGSVSTLTIQRTQQEDSAVYLCASSTAGPPGADTQYFGPGTRLTVL.

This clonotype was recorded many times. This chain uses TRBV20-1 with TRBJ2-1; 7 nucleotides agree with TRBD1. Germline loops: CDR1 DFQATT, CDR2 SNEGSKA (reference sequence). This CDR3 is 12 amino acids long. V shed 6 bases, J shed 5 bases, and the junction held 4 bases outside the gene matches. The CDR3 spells CSAKGQHNEQFF. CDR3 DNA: TGCAGTGCGAAGGGACAGCACAATGAGCAGTTCTTC.